This is a list of T cell receptor beta chains from one sample in a study of technical replicates of blood from several donors. Only in-frame clones appear in the TCRdb table, and some are missing; sequencing was by immunoSEQ multiplex PCR. The sample contains 12,000 or so clones, 90% to 95% of which appear only once. Sequencing was done on a sample of PBMCs. The receptors stem from a human donor in good health. The CDR3 runs from the conserved cysteine through the conserved F or W. Each record gives: D gene, clone size, V gene, J gene, CDR3 protein, CDR3 DNA. The D gene is left open where the match is weak. Rows give clone size only sometimes, using once, few, many, or a class for an expanded clone.

>TRBD1|-|TRBV29-1|TRBJ2-2
CSARTGGDTGELFF
TGCAGCGCCCGGACAGGGGGGGACACCGGGGAGCTGTTTTTT
>-|-|TRBV4-2|TRBJ2-2
CASSQEGATGELFF
TGTGCCAGCAGCCAAGAAGGGGCCACCGGGGAGCTGTTTTTT
>TRBD1|-|TRBV6-5|TRBJ1-2
CATRADQGDGYTF
TGTGCCACGAGGGCGGATCAGGGGGATGGCTACACCTTC
>-|-|TRBV4-1|TRBJ2-2
CASSQDLNTGELFF
TGCGCCAGCAGCCAAGATCTCAACACCGGGGAGCTGTTTTTT
>-|-|TRBV7-9|TRBJ1-1
CASSSRHGGNTEAFF
TGTGCCAGCAGCAGCCGACACGGAGGGAACACTGAAGCTTTCTTT
>TRBD2|-|TRBV11-2|TRBJ2-5
CASSVRLAGETQYF
TGTGCCAGCAGCGTACGACTAGCGGGAGAGACCCAGTACTTC
>-|-|TRBV7-9|TRBJ2-7
CASSALTGYEQYF
TGTGCCAGCAGCGCTCTGACTGGATACGAGCAGTACTTC
>TRBD2|-|TRBV7-9|TRBJ2-1
CASSDSTSGSYNEQFF
TGTGCCAGCAGCGACTCGACTAGCGGGAGTTACAATGAGCAGTTCTTC
>TRBD1|-|TRBV27|TRBJ2-7
CASSFVTGGKYEQYF
TGTGCCAGCAGTTTCGTGACAGGGGGCAAATACGAGCAGTACTTC
>-|-|TRBV6-5|TRBJ1-5
CASSPTVYSNQPQHF
TGTGCCAGCAGTCCGACAGTTTATAGCAATCAGCCCCAGCATTTT
>TRBD2|-|TRBV7-8|TRBJ2-2
CASSLVRVREGLSTGELFF
TGTGCCAGCAGCTTAGTCCGTGTGCGGGAGGGCCTGAGCACCGGGGAGCTGTTTTTT
>-|-|TRBV27|TRBJ2-7
CASRGIGYEQYF
TGTGCCAGCCGCGGGATCGGGTACGAGCAGTACTTC
>-|-|TRBV7-9|TRBJ1-4
CASSFLGGETNEKLFF
TGTGCCAGCAGCTTTCTAGGGGGAGAGACTAATGAAAAACTGTTTTTT
>TRBD2|-|TRBV30|TRBJ2-1
CAFLSGRRYHEQFF
TGTGCCTTCCTAAGCGGGAGGAGGTATCATGAGCAGTTCTTC
>TRBD2|once|TRBV2|TRBJ2-1
CASSERETNEQFF
TGTGCCAGCAGTGAGCGGGAGACAAATGAGCAGTTCTTC
>-|few|TRBV30|TRBJ1-5
CAWSVLGRAGGGPQHF
TGTGCCTGGAGTGTACTCGGCCGCGCGGGAGGGGGGCCCCAGCATTTT
>-|-|TRBV7-2|TRBJ1-4
CASSLNPLGRDYEKLFF
TGTGCCAGCAGCTTAAACCCGTTGGGTAGGGACTATGAAAAACTGTTTTTT
>TRBD1|-|TRBV5-4|TRBJ2-7
CASSLMTGGRSSYEQYF
TGTGCCAGCAGCCTGATGACAGGGGGCAGGAGCTCCTACGAGCAGTACTTC
>-|-|TRBV7-2|TRBJ2-7
CASSSTTYEQYF
TGTGCCAGCAGCTCGACTACCTACGAGCAGTACTTC
>TRBD2|-|TRBV10-3|TRBJ2-7
CAIKPGLAGVDEQYF
TGTGCCATCAAGCCGGGACTAGCGGGAGTGGACGAGCAGTACTTC
>-|-|TRBV12-5|TRBJ2-3
CASGPDSDTQYF
TGTGCTAGTGGTCCGGACTCAGATACGCAGTATTTT
>-|-|TRBV28|TRBJ1-1
CASSSGTQHEAFF
TGTGCCAGCAGTTCCGGGACACAGCATGAAGCTTTCTTT
>-|-|TRBV7-2|TRBJ2-1
CASSPGEQFF
TGTGCCAGCAGCCCGGGTGAGCAGTTCTTC
>-|-|TRBV7-2|TRBJ1-1
CASSPYKNTEAFF
TGTGCCAGCAGCCCGTACAAGAACACTGAAGCTTTCTTT
>-|few|TRBV6-7|TRBJ1-2
CASSLAGVVYGYTF
TGTGCCAGCAGTTTAGCGGGGGTTGTCTATGGCTACACCTTC
>TRBD1|-|TRBV6-5|TRBJ1-1
CASSYSTAGGTEAFF
TGTGCCAGCAGTTACTCGACGGCAGGGGGCACTGAAGCTTTCTTT
>TRBD1|-|TRBV5-1|TRBJ1-1
CASSLRQGKENTEAFF
TGCGCCAGCAGCTTACGACAGGGAAAGGAGAACACTGAAGCTTTCTTT
>-|-|TRBV6-6|TRBJ2-2
CASSLYLVNTGELFF
TGTGCCAGCAGTTTGTACCTAGTGAACACCGGGGAGCTGTTTTTT
>TRBD1|-|TRBV29-1|TRBJ2-7
CSAAGQGIYEQYF
TGCAGCGCCGCCGGACAGGGTATTTACGAGCAGTACTTC
>TRBD1|-|TRBV7-6|TRBJ1-1
CASSLGQGRTEAFF
TGTGCCAGCAGCTTAGGACAGGGGCGCACTGAAGCTTTCTTT
>-|-|TRBV5-1|TRBJ1-1
CASSSFQSRAGGAFF
TGCGCCAGCAGCTCGTTCCAGAGCCGCGCGGGGGGAGCTTTCTTT
>-|few|TRBV6-5|TRBJ1-1
CASSYSRTSNTEAFF
TGTGCCAGCAGTTACTCGAGGACATCGAACACTGAAGCTTTCTTT
>TRBD1|-|TRBV29-1|TRBJ2-1
CSVETPGTGVNGEQFF
TGCAGCGTTGAAACCCCCGGGACAGGGGTTAACGGTGAGCAGTTCTTC
>TRBD1|once|TRBV5-5|TRBJ1-1
CASSLGQRNTEAFF
TGTGCCAGCAGCCTGGGACAGCGAAACACTGAAGCTTTCTTT
>TRBD2|-|TRBV27|TRBJ2-7
CASSFQAGGNEQYF
TGTGCCAGCAGTTTTCAAGCGGGAGGGAACGAGCAGTACTTC
>TRBD2|-|TRBV2|TRBJ2-7
CASRPKGPLAVTYEQYF
TGTGCCAGCCGCCCCAAGGGACCACTAGCGGTCACCTACGAGCAGTACTTC